A single sample is the source of the 21 T cell receptor beta chains below, sequenced in a study of T cells expressing NK-cell markers. Using the 5' RACE reads, TCRdb records one entry per CDR3 protein without DNA. The sample table sets out around 380,000 distinct CDR3 sequences. Sequencing was performed on blood T cells: a sorted CD56 or NKG2C T cell subset, CD4+ or CD8+ T cells, or bulk PBMC T cells (not recorded which). The source is a woman in her fifties or sixties in good health.

The rearrangement links TRBV7-9 to TRBJ2-7; the TCRdb D gene call, TRBD1, has no DNA to confirm it. The CDR3 spans 20 residues. Germline-derived CDR1 and CDR2 are SEHNR and FQNEAQ (reference sequence). The CDR3: CASSLTNPGLGQGVMGEQYF.

The rearrangement uses TRBV7-3 and TRBJ2-2; TCRdb proposes TRBD1, but this gene call is untestable without DNA. This CDR3 region has 14 residues. Germline CDR1 reads SGHTA; CDR2 reads FQGTGA. CDR3 protein: CASSLGPAPGELFF.

The chain carries TRBV24-1 and TRBJ2-1; lacking DNA, the TRBD2 call made by TCRdb goes unchecked. Germline V gives CDR1 KGHDR, CDR2 SFDVKD. CDR3 length: 14 residues. This CDR3 reads CATSGGRASGEQFF.

The chain combines TRBV4-1 with TRBJ1-2. CDR1 and CDR2 from the germline V gene are MGHRA and YSYEKL. The CDR3 has 16 amino acids. Here the CDR3 reads CASSRRLREANYGYTF.

This sequence joins TRBV4-2 and TRBJ2-1; the D call from TCRdb, TRBD2, cannot be confirmed without DNA. Germline V CDR1 and CDR2: LGHNA, YNFKEQ. The CDR3 contains 16 residues. The chain's CDR3 is CASSQERTSGKGEQFF.

V and J are TRBV27 and TRBJ2-1. The CDR3 totals 13 residues. CDR1 and CDR2 from the germline V gene are MNHEY and SMNVEV (reference sequence). The CDR3 here is CASSEIAYNEQFF.

This sequence joins TRBV4-1 and TRBJ2-1; no DNA is available, so the TRBD1 call from TCRdb remains unchecked. The CDR3 has 17 residues. The germline V gene encodes CDR1 MGHRA and CDR2 YSYEKL. The CDR3 spells CASSDRVSIRTYNEQFF.

The chain couples TRBV10-3 to TRBJ1-5; TCRdb returns TRBD1, unconfirmable since there is no DNA. Germline loops: CDR1 ENHRY, CDR2 SYGVKD. The CDR3 runs to 11 residues. CDR3: CATGSNQPQHF.

The rearrangement uses TRBV6-5 and TRBJ2-7; TCRdb's D gene call, TRBD2, goes unchecked for lack of DNA. The CDR3 runs 13 residues. Looked up from germline, CDR1 is MNHEY and CDR2 is SVGAGI. The CDR3 loop is CASSGGVNLEQYF.

The chain links TRBV10-2 to TRBJ2-1; the TRBD1 assignment by TCRdb is unverifiable without DNA. This CDR3 is 15 amino acids long. Germline V gives CDR1 WSHSY, CDR2 SAAADI. This CDR3 is CASSLTGRFVNEQFF.

The rearrangement joins TRBV5-6 to TRBJ2-7; TCRdb reports TRBD1, a call that lacks DNA to check it against. CDR1 and CDR2 from the germline V gene are SGHDT and YYEEEE. This CDR3 is built from 13 residues. CDR3 sequence reads: CASSGRVLYEQYF.

The genes are TRBV10-3 and TRBJ2-3. Germline loops: CDR1 ENHRY, CDR2 SYGVKD. This CDR3 comprises 13 residues. Here the CDR3 reads CAISEPRDSNAYF.

J is TRBJ2-1 and V is TRBV20-1; the TRBD2 assignment by TCRdb is unverifiable without DNA. Germline loops: CDR1 DFQATT, CDR2 SNEGSKA (reference sequence). The CDR3 is made up of 17 amino acids. The CDR3 loop reads CSASGRQWRAKSHEQFF.

The rearrangement joins TRBV10-3 to TRBJ1-4. CDR1 and CDR2 from the germline V gene are ENHRY and SYGVKD. This CDR3 has 13 amino acids. CDR3 region: CAIAEPTNEKLFF.

This rearrangement joins TRBV4-1 to TRBJ2-1; checking the TCRdb D call of TRBD1 is not possible without DNA. CDR1 and CDR2 from the germline V gene are MGHRA and YSYEKL. This CDR3 has 16 amino acids. CDR3: CASSLGQDSSYNEQFF.

The chain combines TRBV29-1 with TRBJ2-3; checking the TCRdb D call of TRBD1 is not possible without DNA. The CDR3 is 11 amino acids. Germline lookup yields CDR1 SQVTM and CDR2 ANQGSEA. CDR3 amino acids: CSVKGADTQYF.

The V and J genes are TRBV12-3 or TRBV12-4 and TRBJ1-4; with no DNA, the TCRdb D assignment of TRBD1 cannot be verified. The CDR3 contains 15 residues. CDR3 in amino acids: CASSFPTGGEEKLFF.

The chain employs TRBV15 and TRBJ2-2; the D call from TCRdb, TRBD1, cannot be confirmed without DNA. Germline values: CDR1 LNHNV, CDR2 YYDKDF (reference sequence). CDR3 length equals 15 residues. CDR3 in amino acids: CATRLRRGASGELFF. Based on the CDR3 plus reference TRBV15 and TRBJ2-2, the full variable domain is DAMVIQNPRYQVTQFGKPVTLSCSQTLNHNVMYWYQQKSSQAPKLLFHYYDKDFNNEADTPDNFQSRRPNTSFCFLDIRSPGLGDTAMYLCATRLRRGASGELFFGEGSRLTVL.

This chain uses TRBV7-2 with TRBJ1-5. The CDR3 is 13 amino acids. Germline loops: CDR1 SGHTA, CDR2 FQGNSA. CDR3 in amino acids: CASSPRTHQPQHF.

This chain connects TRBV12-3 or TRBV12-4 to TRBJ1-2; TCRdb selects TRBD1, and the lack of DNA leaves this call unchecked. The CDR3 runs 14 residues. CDR3 in amino acids: CASSFQGWGYGYTF.

This chain connects TRBV29-1 to TRBJ2-1. This CDR3 is built from 19 residues. Looked up from germline, CDR1 is SQVTM and CDR2 is ANQGSEA. CDR3 loop: CSVEVGLGLPNEAVVVQFF.